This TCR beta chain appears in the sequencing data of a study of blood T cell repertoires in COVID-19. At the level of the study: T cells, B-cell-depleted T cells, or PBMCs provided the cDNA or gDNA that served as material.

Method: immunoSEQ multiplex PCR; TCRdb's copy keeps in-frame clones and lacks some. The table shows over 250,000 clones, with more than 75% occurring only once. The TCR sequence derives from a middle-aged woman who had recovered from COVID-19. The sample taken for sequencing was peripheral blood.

The CDR3 protein is CASSQEGRDEKLFF. The CDR3 region has the DNA TGCGCCAGCAGCCAAGAGGGCAGGGATGAAAAACTGTTTTTT. The chain combines TRBV4-3 with TRBJ1-4; a weak D match, TRBD1 (5 bases). The V gene's germline CDR1 is LGHNA and CDR2 YSLEER. CDR3 length equals 14 residues. Trimming cost V 0 bases and J 6 bases, with 8 bases left between them.